The rows below give T cell receptor beta chains drawn from one sample of a study of response to subunit inactivated influenza vaccine. TCRdb re-derived calls from the RT-PCR reads in MiXCR, one entry per CDR3 protein. This table has around 190,000 distinct CDR3 sequences, around a tenth appearing once. Sequences were derived from non-naive T cells sorted from PBMCs, sampled on the day of vaccination. These receptors were taken from a man aged 45-65 years who received an inactivated influenza vaccine. Both conserved end residues are part of each CDR3. D genes are given only for firm matches. Some rows mark clone size as missing; the rest say once, few, many or name a class of expanded clone.

few	TRBV6-2/TRBV6-3	TRBJ2-7	NA	TGTGCCAGCAGTTACGGGGAGACGGCTGATTCCTACGAGCAGTACTTC	CASSYGETADSYEQYF
many	TRBV4-2	TRBJ2-2	NA	TGTGCCAGCAGCCAAGACACACCGTCGAACACCGGGGAGCTGTTTTTT	CASSQDTPSNTGELFF
NA	TRBV30	TRBJ2-7	NA	TGTGCCTGGAGTTCACGGGCAGCGCCTTCCTACGAGCAGTACTTC	CAWSSRAAPSYEQYF
few	TRBV25-1	TRBJ2-7	NA	TGTGCCAGCAGTGACGGGACGACCTACGAGCAGTACTTC	CASSDGTTYEQYF
many	TRBV10-3	TRBJ1-1	NA	TGTGCCATCAGTGAGACAGGAATGAACACTGAAGCTTTCTTT	CAISETGMNTEAFF
many	TRBV20-1	TRBJ2-7	TRBD2	TGCAGTGCTAGGGGCCCGGGACTAGTATCCGAGCAGTACTTC	CSARGPGLVSEQYF
NA	TRBV20-1	TRBJ1-2	TRBD1	TGCAGTGCTAAAACAGGGGGCGTAGGCTACACCTTC	CSAKTGGVGYTF
many	TRBV6-2/TRBV6-3	TRBJ1-1	NA	TGTGCCAGCAAAAGAGGGGTGAACACTGAAGCTTTCTTT	CASKRGVNTEAFF
NA	TRBV5-4	TRBJ2-3	NA	TGTGCCAGCAGCCGGGACTCGGATAGGTATACGCAGTATTTT	CASSRDSDRYTQYF
few	TRBV15	TRBJ2-7	NA	TGTGCCACCAGCACCGGACAAAGGCACGAGCAGTACTTC	CATSTGQRHEQYF